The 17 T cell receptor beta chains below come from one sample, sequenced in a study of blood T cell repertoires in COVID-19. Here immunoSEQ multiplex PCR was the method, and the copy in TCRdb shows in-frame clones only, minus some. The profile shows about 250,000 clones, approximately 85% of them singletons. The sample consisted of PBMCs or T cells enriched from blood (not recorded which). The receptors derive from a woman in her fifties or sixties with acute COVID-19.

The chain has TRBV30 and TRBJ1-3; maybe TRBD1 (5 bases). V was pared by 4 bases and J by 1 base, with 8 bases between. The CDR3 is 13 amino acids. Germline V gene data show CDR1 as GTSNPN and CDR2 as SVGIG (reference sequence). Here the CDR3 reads CAWNRNSGNTIYF. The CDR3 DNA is TGTGCCTGGAACAGGAATTCTGGAAACACCATATATTTT.

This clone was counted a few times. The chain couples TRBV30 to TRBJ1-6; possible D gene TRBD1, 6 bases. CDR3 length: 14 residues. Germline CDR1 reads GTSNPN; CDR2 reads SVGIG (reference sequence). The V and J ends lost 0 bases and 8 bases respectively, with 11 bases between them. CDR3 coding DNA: TGTGCCTGGAGTGTTACGGGGGGCTATTCACCCCTCCACTTT. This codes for CAWSVTGGYSPLHF.

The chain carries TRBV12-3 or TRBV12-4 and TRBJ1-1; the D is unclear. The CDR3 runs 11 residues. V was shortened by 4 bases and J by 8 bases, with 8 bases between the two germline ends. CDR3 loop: CASSYGLEAFF. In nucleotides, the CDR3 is TGTGCCAGCAGTTACGGGTTAGAAGCTTTCTTT.

The DNA of the CDR3 is TGTGCCAGCAGTTCGGGACAGGGTAACTATGGCTACACCTTC. Its translation is CASSSGQGNYGYTF. The V and J genes are TRBV6-5 and TRBJ1-2, with 9 bases identical to TRBD1. CDR3 length: 14 residues. After removal of 4 bases from V and 1 base from J, the junction contained 1 base not matched to a gene. Germline loops: CDR1 MNHEY, CDR2 SVGAGI.

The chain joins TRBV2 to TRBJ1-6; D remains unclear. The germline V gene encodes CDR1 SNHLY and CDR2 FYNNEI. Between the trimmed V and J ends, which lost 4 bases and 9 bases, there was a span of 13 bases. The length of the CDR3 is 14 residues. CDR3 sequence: CASSGPREGSPLHF. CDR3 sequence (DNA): TGTGCCAGCAGTGGGCCCCGAGAGGGTTCACCCCTCCACTTT.

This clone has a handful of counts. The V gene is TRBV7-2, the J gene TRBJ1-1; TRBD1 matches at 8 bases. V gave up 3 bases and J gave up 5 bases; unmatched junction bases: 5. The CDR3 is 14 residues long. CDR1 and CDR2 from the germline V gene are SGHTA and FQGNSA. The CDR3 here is CASSFQGTGTEAFF. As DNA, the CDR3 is TGTGCCAGCAGCTTCCAGGGGACAGGTACTGAAGCTTTCTTT. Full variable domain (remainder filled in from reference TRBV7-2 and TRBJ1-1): GAGVSQSPSNKVTEKGKDVELRCDPISGHTALYWYRQSLGQGLEFLIYFQGNSAPDKSGLPSDRFSAERTGGSVSTLTIQRTQQEDSAVYLCASSFQGTGTEAFFGQGTRLTVV.

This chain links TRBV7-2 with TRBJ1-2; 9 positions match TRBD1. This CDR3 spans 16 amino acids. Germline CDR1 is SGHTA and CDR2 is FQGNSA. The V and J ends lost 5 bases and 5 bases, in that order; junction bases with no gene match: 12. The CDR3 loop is CASSIMGQGGLYGYTF. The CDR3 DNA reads TGTGCCAGCAGCATCATGGGACAGGGAGGATTATATGGCTACACCTTC.

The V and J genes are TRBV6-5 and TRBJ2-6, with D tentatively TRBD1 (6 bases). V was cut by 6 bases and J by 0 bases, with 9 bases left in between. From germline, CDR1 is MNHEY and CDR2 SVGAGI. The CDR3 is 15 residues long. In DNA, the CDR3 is TGTGCCAGCAGCCCAGGGGACTCTGGGGCCAACGTCCTGACTTTC. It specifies CASSPGDSGANVLTF.

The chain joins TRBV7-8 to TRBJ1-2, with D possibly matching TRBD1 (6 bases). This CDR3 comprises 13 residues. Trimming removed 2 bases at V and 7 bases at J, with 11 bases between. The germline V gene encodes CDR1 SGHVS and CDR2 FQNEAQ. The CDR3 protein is CASSLKGGAGYTF. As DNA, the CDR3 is TGTGCCAGCAGCTTAAAGGGGGGGGCTGGCTACACCTTC. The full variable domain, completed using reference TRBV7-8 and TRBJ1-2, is GAGVSQSPRYKVAKRGQDVALRCDPISGHVSLFWYQQALGQGPEFLTYFQNEAQLDKSGLPSDRFFAERPEGSVSTLKIQRTQQEDSAVYLCASSLKGGAGYTFGSGTRLTVV.

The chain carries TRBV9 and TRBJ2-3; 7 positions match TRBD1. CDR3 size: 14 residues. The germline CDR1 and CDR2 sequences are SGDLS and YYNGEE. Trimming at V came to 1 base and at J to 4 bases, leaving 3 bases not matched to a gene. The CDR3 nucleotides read TGTGCCAGCAGCGTACCAGGGGGAGCAGATACGCAGTATTTT. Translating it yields CASSVPGGADTQYF.

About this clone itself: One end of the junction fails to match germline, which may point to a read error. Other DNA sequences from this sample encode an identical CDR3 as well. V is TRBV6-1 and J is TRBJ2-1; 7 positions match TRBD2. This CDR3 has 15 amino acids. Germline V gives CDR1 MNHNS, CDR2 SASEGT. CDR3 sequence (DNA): TGTGCCAGCAGCGAAGGACTAGAATTCTACAATGAGCAGTTCTTC. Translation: CASSEGLEFYNEQFF.

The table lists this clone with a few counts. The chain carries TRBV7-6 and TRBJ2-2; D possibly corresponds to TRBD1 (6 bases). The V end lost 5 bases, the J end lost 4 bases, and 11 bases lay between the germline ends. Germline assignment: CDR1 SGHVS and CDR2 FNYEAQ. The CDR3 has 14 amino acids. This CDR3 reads CASSAVGGTGELFF. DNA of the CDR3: TGTGCCAGCAGCGCGGTAGGGGGCACCGGGGAGCTGTTTTTT.

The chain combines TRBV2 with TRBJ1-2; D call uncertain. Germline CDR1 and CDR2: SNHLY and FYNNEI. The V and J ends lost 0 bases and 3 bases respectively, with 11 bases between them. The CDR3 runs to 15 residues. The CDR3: CASSEALPVDYGYTF. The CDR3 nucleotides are TGTGCCAGCAGTGAAGCGCTTCCAGTCGACTATGGCTACACCTTC.

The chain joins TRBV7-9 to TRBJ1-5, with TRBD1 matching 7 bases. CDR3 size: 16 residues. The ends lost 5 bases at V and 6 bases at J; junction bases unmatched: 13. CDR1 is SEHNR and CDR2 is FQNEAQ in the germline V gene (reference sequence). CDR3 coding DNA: TGTGCCAGCAGCCCAACAGGGGAAGGTGCAAGTCAGCCCCAGCATTTT. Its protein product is CASSPTGEGASQPQHF.

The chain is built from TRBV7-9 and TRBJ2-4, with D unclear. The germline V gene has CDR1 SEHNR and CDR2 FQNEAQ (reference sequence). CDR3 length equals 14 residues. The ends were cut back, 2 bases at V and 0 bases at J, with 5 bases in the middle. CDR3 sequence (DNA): TGTGCCAGCAGCTTAACGGTAGCCAAAAACATTCAGTACTTC. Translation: CASSLTVAKNIQYF.

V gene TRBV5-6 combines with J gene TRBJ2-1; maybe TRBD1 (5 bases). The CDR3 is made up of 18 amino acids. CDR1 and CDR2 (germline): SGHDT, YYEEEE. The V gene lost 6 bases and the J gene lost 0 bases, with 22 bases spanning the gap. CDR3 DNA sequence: TGTGCCAGCACCACCCTTAGCCCCAGCCAGGGCTCCTACAATGAGCAGTTCTTC. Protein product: CASTTLSPSQGSYNEQFF.

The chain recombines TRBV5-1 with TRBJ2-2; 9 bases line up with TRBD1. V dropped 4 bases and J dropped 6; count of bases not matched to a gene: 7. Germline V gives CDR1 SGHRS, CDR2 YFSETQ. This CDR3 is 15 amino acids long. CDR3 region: CASSHDRGWAGELFF. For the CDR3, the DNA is TGCGCCAGCAGCCACGACAGGGGGTGGGCCGGGGAGCTGTTTTTT.